Each of the 5 T cell receptor beta chains below was sequenced from the same sample in a study of control samples from healthy donors and cancer patients. Here immunoSEQ multiplex PCR was the method, and the copy in TCRdb shows in-frame clones only, minus some. The sample holds around 51,000 clones, 75% to 90% seen once. Sequenced material: blood. The receptor set was obtained from a man between 65 and 85 years old in good health.

The table lists this clone with a few counts. The V call is TRBV6-2 or TRBV6-3, the J call TRBJ2-2; TRBD2 is a possible D gene (5 bases). The CDR3 totals 17 residues. Germline loops: CDR1 MNHEY, CDR2 SVGEGT. V lost 0 bases to trimming and J lost 5 bases, with 16 bases between them. The CDR3 reads CASSYSRGRRPTGELFF. CDR3 coding DNA: TGTGCCAGCAGTTACTCGCGAGGGAGAAGGCCAACCGGGGAGCTGTTTTTT.

The chain uses TRBV6-5 and TRBJ1-4; TRBD1 matches at 7 bases. CDR3 length: 13 amino acids. The ends lost 5 bases at V and 3 bases at J; junction bases unmatched: 0. Germline-derived CDR1 and CDR2 are MNHEY and SVGAGI. CDR3 in amino acids: CASSTGANEKLFF. CDR3 nucleotide sequence: TGTGCCAGCAGTACAGGGGCTAATGAAAAACTGTTTTTT.

The CDR3 spells CASSLASGQGITEAFF. The CDR3 coding sequence is TGTGCCAGCAGCTTAGCGTCGGGACAGGGAATAACTGAAGCTTTCTTT. The rearrangement links TRBV7-6 to TRBJ1-1; 9 positions agree with TRBD1. Germline loops: CDR1 SGHVS, CDR2 FNYEAQ. This CDR3 is built from 16 residues. The trim removed 0 bases at V and 5 bases at J, leaving 7 bases unmatched.

This clone was seen a handful of times. The rearrangement uses TRBV28 and TRBJ2-6; weak D call: TRBD1 (6 bases). The CDR3 sequence is 15 residues long. V was shortened by 8 bases and J by 0 bases, with 11 bases between the two germline ends. Germline CDR1 is MDHEN and CDR2 is SYDVKM. This CDR3 reads CASEDRSSGANVLTF. Written as DNA, the CDR3 is TGTGCCAGCGAAGACAGGAGCTCTGGGGCCAACGTCCTGACTTTC.

The chain links TRBV5-1 to TRBJ1-2; D is uncertain. V lost 0 bases and J 8 bases, leaving 11 bases between the germline ends. Per germline, CDR1 SGHRS and CDR2 YFSETQ. This CDR3 has 13 amino acids. CDR3 coding DNA: TGCGCCAGCAGCTTGGGCCAGATTTCGGGCTACACCTTC. Its translation: CASSLGQISGYTF.